The clone carrying this TCR beta chain was recorded a few times. This sample is drawn from a study of blood T cells in healthy people across ages. Primed by a sample-barcoded 5' primer and a J-beta primer mix, a second PCR proceeded for roughly 7 to 12 cycles. TCRdb fed the 5' RACE reads into MiXCR, producing one record per CDR3 protein. The table has roughly 1.5 million distinct CDR3 sequences, less than 45% seen once. This CDR3 region has 15 residues. Trimming cost V 6 bases and J 8 bases, with 20 bases left between them. Sample: blood. The chain combines TRBV12-3 or TRBV12-4 with TRBJ2-1, with D possibly matching TRBD2 (6 bases). The sequence was collected from a woman between 18 and 30 years old in good health. The DNA for the CDR3 is TGTGCCAGCAGCGGACTACTCTCCGGGAAGGATGAGCAGTTCTTC. Translating gives CASSGLLSGKDEQFF.